The clone carrying this T cell receptor (beta chain) was seen at least ten times. What it recognizes is unknown. The data stem from a study of response to subunit inactivated influenza vaccine. Study-wide results and limits: The authors proposed limited new T cell recruitment per seasonal influenza vaccination.

One entry per CDR3 protein, called by TCRdb with MiXCR from the RT-PCR reads. The sample carries approximately 530,000 distinct CDR3 sequences, roughly 8.2% recorded once. Germline V lookup: CDR1 LGHNA, CDR2 YSLEER. The CDR3 covers 13 residues. The ends lost 4 bases at V and 7 bases at J; junction bases unmatched: 5. This chain joins TRBV4-3 and TRBJ2-7, with TRBD1 identical over 9 bases. This clonotype was sampled from a man aged 50 to 69 who received an inactivated influenza vaccine. Sequencing was performed on PBMCs from blood, taken around 25 months after vaccination. CDR3 bases: TGCGCCAGCAGCCCGGACAGGGGTCGGGAGCAGTACTTC. This codes for CASSPDRGREQYF.